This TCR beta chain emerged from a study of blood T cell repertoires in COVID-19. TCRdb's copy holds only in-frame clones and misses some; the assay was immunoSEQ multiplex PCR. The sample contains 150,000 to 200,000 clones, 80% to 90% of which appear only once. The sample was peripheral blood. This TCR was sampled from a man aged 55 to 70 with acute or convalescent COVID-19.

Here the CDR3 reads CASSLASGRVDNEQFF. CDR3 in DNA: TGTGCCAGCAGCTTGGCCTCCGGGAGGGTGGACAATGAGCAGTTCTTC. The rearrangement uses TRBV5-8 and TRBJ2-1, with 8 bases fitting TRBD2. The CDR3 covers 16 residues. CDR1 is SGHTS and CDR2 is YDEGEE in the germline V gene. Trimming took 0 bases from V and 5 from J; bases not matched to a gene: 7.